Listed here are 23 T cell receptor beta chains from one sample, sequenced in a study of blood T cell repertoires in COVID-19. Here immunoSEQ multiplex PCR was the method, and the copy in TCRdb shows in-frame clones only, minus some. The sample includes approximately 140,000 clones, around 82% of them seen just once. The specimen sequenced was PBMCs or T cells enriched from blood (not recorded which). The source is a man aged 45-60 years in a cohort exposed to, infected with or recovered from COVID-19 (not recorded which).

The J gene is TRBJ1-4, the V gene TRBV19; TRBD1 aligns across 7 bases. There are 13 residues in the CDR3. Germline CDR1 is LNHDA and CDR2 is SQIVND (reference sequence). With 4 bases clipped from V and 8 bases from J, the junction kept 4 bases outside the gene matches. The CDR3 protein is CASSRDRREKLFF. CDR3 nucleotide sequence: TGTGCCAGTAGTAGGGACAGACGGGAAAAACTGTTTTTT.

This chain joins TRBV5-1 and TRBJ2-1, with 11 bases lining up with TRBD2. V lost 3 bases to trimming and J lost 7 bases; unmatched junction nucleotides: 6. CDR1 is SGHRS, CDR2 YFSETQ, per germline. The CDR3 loop spans 15 amino acids. CDR3 bases: TGCGCCAGCAGCTCGGGACTAGCGGCTGATAATGAGCAGTTCTTC. It encodes CASSSGLAADNEQFF. Filled out from reference TRBV5-1 and TRBJ2-1, the complete variable domain reads KAGVTQTPRYLIKTRGQQVTLSCSPISGHRSVSWYQQTPGQGLQFLFEYFSETQRNKGNFPGRFSGRQFSNSRSEMNVSTLELGDSALYLCASSSGLAADNEQFFGPGTRLTVL.

This clone was seen only a few times. The chain joins TRBV10-3 to TRBJ1-2; TRBD1 aligns across 10 bases. V was pared by 2 bases and J by 8 bases, with 8 bases of the junction left unmatched. This CDR3 region has 15 residues. From germline, CDR1 is ENHRY and CDR2 SYGVKD. For the CDR3, the DNA is TGTGCCATCAGTGAGGCCCCGGGACAGGGGAACGGCTACACCTTC. The encoded protein is CAISEAPGQGNGYTF.

This clone was detected a few times. This chain joins TRBV19 and TRBJ2-2; 8 bases match TRBD1. This CDR3 is built from 15 residues. CDR1 and CDR2 from the germline V gene are LNHDA and SQIVND (reference sequence). J was trimmed by 1 base and V by 9 bases; bases with no gene match: 7. CDR3 sequence: CASKTGTGNTGELFF. Written as DNA, the CDR3 is TGTGCCAGCAAGACCGGGACAGGGAACACCGGGGAGCTGTTTTTT.

The rearrangement links TRBV27 to TRBJ2-7; 11 bases map to TRBD1. CDR1 is MNHEY and CDR2 is SMNVEV in the germline V gene (reference sequence). This CDR3 has 14 residues. After removal of 4 bases from V and 6 bases from J, the junction contained 5 bases not matched to a gene. CDR3 coding DNA: TGTGCCAGCAGTTCCGGGACAGGGGGGACCGAGCAGTACTTC. This gives the protein CASSSGTGGTEQYF.

V gene TRBV11-2 combines with J gene TRBJ2-2, with D possibly TRBD1 on 5 matching bases. The CDR3 totals 14 residues. V was clipped by 2 bases and J by 5 bases, with 9 bases between them. In germline, CDR1 is SGHAT, CDR2 FQNNGV. The CDR3 reads CASSLTGATGELFF. DNA of the CDR3: TGTGCCAGCAGCTTAACAGGAGCAACCGGGGAGCTGTTTTTT. Together with reference TRBV11-2 and TRBJ2-2, the CDR3 gives the full variable domain: EAGVAQSPRYKIIEKRQSVAFWCNPISGHATLYWYQQILGQGPKLLIQFQNNGVVDDSQLPKDRFSAERLKGVDSTLKIQPAKLEDSAVYLCASSLTGATGELFFGEGSRLTVL.

In this sample, this clone turned up a few times. The V and J genes are TRBV18 and TRBJ1-1; D gene uncertain. There are 12 residues in the CDR3. V was pared by 3 bases and J by 3 bases, with 5 bases between. Germline V gene data show CDR1 as KGHSH and CDR2 as LQKENI. The CDR3 DNA is TGTGCCAGCTCACCGAGTTACACTGAAGCTTTCTTT. This encodes CASSPSYTEAFF. Filled out from reference TRBV18 and TRBJ1-1, the complete variable domain reads NAGVMQNPRHLVRRRGQEARLRCSPMKGHSHVYWYRQLPEEGLKFMVYLQKENIIDESGMPKERFSAEFPKEGPSILRIQQVVRGDSAAYFCASSPSYTEAFFGQGTRLTVV.

This CDR3 reads CASSLDGPGGLSEAFF. In nucleotides, the CDR3 is TGCGCCAGCAGCTTGGATGGGCCAGGGGGCTTATCTGAAGCTTTCTTT. The rearrangement joins TRBV5-1 to TRBJ1-1; TRBD1 matches 8 bases. Germline V gene sequence: CDR1 SGHRS, CDR2 YFSETQ. Unmatched junction bases numbered 10, after V lost 0 bases and J lost 6 bases. This CDR3 contains 16 residues.

Only one count was recorded for this clone. V is TRBV5-8 and J is TRBJ2-5; TRBD2 matches 13 bases. The trim removed 3 bases at V and 5 bases at J, leaving 7 bases unmatched. Germline assignment: CDR1 SGHTS and CDR2 YDEGEE. CDR3 length equals 16 residues. CDR3 protein: CASSSGLAGMVETQYF. Written as DNA, the CDR3 is TGTGCCAGCAGCTCGGGACTAGCGGGAATGGTTGAGACCCAGTACTTC.

V and J are TRBV12-5 and TRBJ2-3; the D gene is possibly TRBD2 (5 bases). V lost 5 bases, J lost 6 bases, and 9 bases lay in between. Per the germline V gene, CDR1 is LGHNT and CDR2 is FRNRAP. This CDR3 is 12 amino acids long. The CDR3 loop is CASGPRRDTQYF. The CDR3 DNA is TGTGCTAGTGGTCCCCGGAGGGATACGCAGTATTTT.

The chain uses TRBV27 and TRBJ2-1, with D possibly being TRBD2 (6 bases). Trimming cost V 3 bases and J 11 bases, with 8 bases left between them. CDR1 is MNHEY and CDR2 is SMNVEV in the germline V gene (reference sequence). The CDR3 is 11 amino acids. As DNA, the CDR3 is TGTGCCAGCAGTTTTGGGGGGAAGCAGTTCTTC. Encoded protein: CASSFGGKQFF.

Here the CDR3 reads CASSPPPTGYTEAFF. The CDR3 bases are TGTGCCAGCTCACCACCCCCCACAGGTTACACTGAAGCTTTCTTT. The chain recombines TRBV18 with TRBJ1-1; the D gene is possibly TRBD1 (5 bases). Trimming took off 0 bases at V and 3 bases at J, with 11 bases between the two ends. The CDR3 has 15 residues. Germline V gives CDR1 KGHSH, CDR2 LQKENI.

This chain joins TRBV28 and TRBJ1-5; 7 nucleotides agree with TRBD1. Looked up from germline, CDR1 is MDHEN and CDR2 is SYDVKM. V dropped 6 bases and J dropped 4; count of bases not matched to a gene: 3. The CDR3 loop spans 13 amino acids. CDR3 DNA sequence: TGTGCCAGCAGGCCAGGGGGGAATCAGCCCCAGCATTTT. The encoded protein is CASRPGGNQPQHF.

The chain employs TRBV19 and TRBJ1-2; D gene uncertain. In germline, CDR1 is LNHDA, CDR2 SQIVND (reference sequence). There are 13 residues in the CDR3. V dropped 1 base and J dropped 7 bases, with 10 bases sitting between them. CDR3: CASSIVSTGGYTF. The CDR3 nucleotides read TGTGCCAGTAGTATAGTGAGTACTGGTGGCTACACCTTC.

The J gene is TRBJ2-7, the V gene TRBV24-1; the D gene is possibly TRBD2 (5 bases). CDR3 length equals 16 residues. Germline lookup yields CDR1 KGHDR and CDR2 SFDVKD. Between the trimmed V and J ends, which lost 10 bases and 2 bases, there was a span of 23 bases. CDR3 bases: TGTGCCACGACTGGACGCGGGTCCTTAAGTACCTACGAGCAGTACTTC. Residues: CATTGRGSLSTYEQYF.

The chain is built from TRBV27 and TRBJ1-2, with TRBD1 as a possible D gene (5 bases). The CDR3 consists of 13 residues. V lost 3 bases to trimming and J lost 6 bases, with 11 bases between them. Germline lookup yields CDR1 MNHEY and CDR2 SMNVEV (reference sequence). CDR3 protein: CASSFPDSNGYTF. The DNA for the CDR3 is TGTGCCAGCAGTTTCCCCGACAGTAATGGCTACACCTTC.

CDR3 loop: CASSTGQGDTGELFF. The CDR3 DNA sequence: TGTGCCAGCAGCACCGGACAGGGGGACACCGGGGAGCTGTTTTTT. The chain joins TRBV7-2 to TRBJ2-2; 10 bases are shared with TRBD1. The trim removed 5 bases at V and 3 bases at J, leaving 3 bases unmatched. The CDR3 totals 15 residues. The germline CDR1 and CDR2 sequences are SGHTA and FQGNSA.

This clone was recorded a few times. V gene TRBV7-9 combines with J gene TRBJ1-1, with 7 bases lining up with TRBD1. Trimming removed 4 bases from V and 3 bases from J; junction bases left unmatched: 14. The V gene's germline CDR1 is SEHNR and CDR2 FQNEAQ (reference sequence). The CDR3 covers 17 residues. The DNA for the CDR3 is TGTGCCAGCAGCTCCGGAGGGGGCGCAGGTTGGGACACTGAAGCTTTCTTT. This translates into CASSSGGGAGWDTEAFF.

The genes are TRBV5-4 and TRBJ1-1; D is unresolved. Germline V gives CDR1 SGHNT, CDR2 YYREEE (reference sequence). The CDR3 is 13 residues long. Between the trimmed V and J ends, which lost 7 bases and 5 bases, there was a span of 15 bases. This chain's CDR3 is CASFGELGTEAFF. The DNA of the CDR3 is TGTGCCAGCTTTGGGGAACTAGGGACTGAAGCTTTCTTT.

Here the CDR3 DNA reads TGTGCCAGCAGTCCCTTCCAGGGGTTACACGAGCAGTACTTC. Encoded protein: CASSPFQGLHEQYF. V and J are TRBV27 and TRBJ2-7; D perhaps matches TRBD1 (6 bases). The germline V gene encodes CDR1 MNHEY and CDR2 SMNVEV (reference sequence). The V end lost 5 bases, the J end lost 5 bases, and 16 bases lay between the germline ends. This CDR3 comprises 14 residues.

This sequence joins TRBV7-9 and TRBJ2-7, with TRBD1 matching 11 bases. CDR3 length: 17 amino acids. Trimming took 5 bases from V and 2 from J; bases not matched to a gene: 11. In germline, CDR1 is SEHNR, CDR2 FQNEAQ (reference sequence). The CDR3: CASSDSVGTGGTYEQYF. In DNA form, the CDR3 reads TGTGCCAGCAGCGATTCGGTCGGGACAGGGGGAACCTACGAGCAGTACTTC.

The chain couples TRBV19 to TRBJ2-7; possible D gene TRBD2, 6 bases. Germline V gene sequence: CDR1 LNHDA, CDR2 SQIVND (reference sequence). CDR3 length equals 13 residues. Trimming removed 5 bases at V and 3 bases at J, with 11 bases between. CDR3: CASSEPGVYEQYF. The CDR3 nucleotides read TGTGCCAGTAGTGAGCCGGGGGTCTACGAGCAGTACTTC.

The chain joins TRBV24-1 to TRBJ2-2, with 7 bases matching TRBD1. CDR1 is KGHDR and CDR2 is SFDVKD in the germline V gene. This CDR3 contains 14 residues. The ends lost 4 bases at V and 9 bases at J; junction bases unmatched: 7. Here the CDR3 DNA reads TGTGCCACCAGTGACGGGACAGCCAGGAGGGAGCTGTTTTTT. Amino acids: CATSDGTARRELFF.